This T cell receptor beta chain emerged from a study of T-cell memory formation after mild COVID-19. Study results and caveats: There were some responding clones in pre-infection memory, which suggested that cross-reactive memory had joined. Mainly in CM and EM were contracting CD4+ clones; CD8+ were in EMRA. Later expanders leaned CD4+, whereas clones that contracted between day 15 and 85 were balanced CD4/CD8.

CDR1 MNHEY and CDR2 SVGAGI come from the germline V gene. V was shortened by 8 bases and J by 11 bases, with 15 bases between the two germline ends. The CDR3 consists of 11 residues. TCRdb reprocessed the 5' RACE reads with MiXCR, giving one entry per CDR3 protein. The sample records approximately 350,000 distinct CDR3 sequences, approximately 14% being singletons. This clonotype was detected only a few times. The target antigen is unknown. Sequenced: PBMCs or a T cell subset sorted from them (not recorded which). The J gene is TRBJ1-1, the V gene TRBV6-5; D is undetermined. This TCR derives from a man aged 18 to 30 who had mild COVID-19 (a few samples of this study predate the infection). Cell type and time point are not known. This CDR3 is CASGVWPAAFF. The CDR3 bases are TGTGCCAGCGGGGTATGGCCGGCGGCTTTCTTT.